One sample yielded the 13 T cell receptor beta chains listed below, sequenced in a study of cytomegalovirus exposure and HLA in healthy donors (dated by TCRdb to about 2017). Library preparation was by the immunoSEQ multiplex PCR assay. A mixture of 60 forward primers for TCR Vbeta segments and 13 reverse primers for TCR Jbeta segments was used in the multiplex PCR. The immuneACCESS repertoire file appears here via TCRdb, limited to in-frame rearrangements. These files lack a portion of the clones; in checked studies, under half of the deficit traces to unresolved V genes, and the cause of the others is not known. The sample table holds 200,000 to 250,000 clones, of which 75% were seen once. Less than 2% of the sample belongs to the ten largest clones. The sample comprised PBMCs. These receptors all come from a woman aged 25 to 39 in good health and CMV-seronegative.

The V gene is TRBV5-1, the J gene TRBJ2-4; 11 bases are a match to TRBD1. Germline CDR1 and CDR2: SGHRS and YFSETQ. The CDR3 consists of 17 residues. The V and J ends lost 4 bases and 0 bases, in that order; junction bases with no gene match: 6. The DNA for the CDR3 is TGCGCCAGCAGCAATAGGACAGGGGGCCTAGCCAAAAACATTCAGTACTTC. This codes for CASSNRTGGLAKNIQYF.

This clone has a handful of counts. The chain links TRBV11-2 to TRBJ1-1, with D possibly TRBD1 on 5 matching bases. V lost 4 bases and J 3 bases, leaving 27 bases between the germline ends. Germline V gene data show CDR1 as SGHAT and CDR2 as FQNNGV. This CDR3 has 19 amino acids. The CDR3 nucleotides are TGTGCCAGCAGCTCAAAGGATGCAATTCAAGGGGCTTGGCACACTGAAGCTTTCTTT. Translated, it gives CASSSKDAIQGAWHTEAFF.

The V gene is TRBV5-1, the J gene TRBJ2-1; D is perhaps TRBD1 (5 bases). The CDR3 is 13 amino acids. From germline, CDR1 is SGHRS and CDR2 YFSETQ. Trimming removed 7 bases from V and 9 bases from J, with 17 bases in between. CDR3 DNA sequence: TGCGCCAGCGCCGGGCCCCAGGGCGGTGAGCAGTTCTTC. Translated, it gives CASAGPQGGEQFF.

About this clone itself: Germline and junction disagree at one end, which may indicate a read error. This chain connects TRBV7-9 to TRBJ2-3; D gene unclear. Germline CDR1 SEHNR, CDR2 FQNEAQ (reference sequence). The CDR3 consists of 13 residues. The CDR3 sequence: CSSRHGRTDTQYF. As DNA, the CDR3 is TGTTCCAGCAGACATGGCCGCACAGATACGCAGTATTTT.

The chain uses TRBV25-1 and TRBJ2-5; TRBD2 might be the D (6 bases). Germline loops: CDR1 MGHDK, CDR2 SYGVNS. V lost 4 bases to trimming and J lost 5 bases, with 8 bases between them. The CDR3 is made up of 12 amino acids. As DNA, the CDR3 is TGTGCCAGCAGTGGGGAGGAGGAGACCCAGTACTTC. Translation: CASSGEEETQYF. Full variable domain (rest looked up from reference TRBV25-1 and TRBJ2-5): EADIYQTPRYLVIGTGKKITLECSQTMGHDKMYWYQQDPGMELHLIHYSYGVNSTEKGDLSSESTVSRIRTEHFPLTLESARPSHTSQYLCASSGEEETQYFGPGTRLLVL.

CDR3 DNA sequence: TGTGCCAGCAGCCTGACCCGACAGGGATCCTACGAGCAGTACTTC. It encodes CASSLTRQGSYEQYF. The chain couples TRBV5-6 to TRBJ2-7, with 7 bases lining up with TRBD1. The CDR3 is 15 residues long. The V segment lost 4 bases and the J segment 1 base; nucleotides outside the gene matches: 8. The germline CDR1 and CDR2 sequences are SGHDT and YYEEEE.

The chain links TRBV2 to TRBJ1-5, with 8 bases matching TRBD1. V lost 6 bases to trimming and J lost 5 bases; unmatched junction nucleotides: 6. Germline CDR1 reads SNHLY; CDR2 reads FYNNEI. The CDR3 is 14 amino acids. In DNA form, the CDR3 reads TGTGCCAGCAGCTACGGACAGGGCGATCAGCCCCAGCATTTT. Encoded protein: CASSYGQGDQPQHF.

V usage is TRBV7-8 and J usage is TRBJ1-1, with D uncertain. The CDR3 has 15 residues. With 5 bases removed from V and 0 bases from J, the gap between germline ends came to 13 bases. Germline V gene lookup returns CDR1 SGHVS and CDR2 FQNEAQ. The chain's CDR3 is CASSREWGMNTEAFF. In nucleotides, the CDR3 is TGTGCCAGCAGCAGGGAGTGGGGTATGAACACTGAAGCTTTCTTT.

The chain joins TRBV30 to TRBJ2-3, with 7 bases identical to TRBD1. This CDR3 comprises 13 residues. CDR1 is GTSNPN and CDR2 is SVGIG in the germline V gene (reference sequence). The junction had 7 bases not matched to a gene; V was cut back by 4 bases and J by 6 bases. The CDR3 loop is CAWTSRGWDTQYF. In nucleotides, the CDR3 is TGTGCCTGGACTAGCAGGGGGTGGGATACGCAGTATTTT.

The rearrangement uses TRBV2 and TRBJ1-2, with unresolved D. V lost 7 bases, J lost 5 bases, and 8 bases lay in between. The CDR3 is 11 amino acids. Germline values: CDR1 SNHLY, CDR2 FYNNEI. The CDR3 is CASTLNYGYTF. The CDR3 nucleotides read TGTGCCAGCACCTTAAATTATGGCTACACCTTC.

The CDR3 DNA reads TGCGCCAGCACTCCCGGGGCTAGCGGGGTCCCAGATACGCAGTATTTT. It codes for CASTPGASGVPDTQYF. V is TRBV5-1 and J is TRBJ2-3, with TRBD2 matching over 9 bases. Germline V gene sequence: CDR1 SGHRS, CDR2 YFSETQ. The CDR3 is 16 residues long. Unmatched junction bases numbered 12, after V lost 6 bases and J lost 4 bases.

This chain links TRBV13 with TRBJ2-2; 10 bases match TRBD2. The CDR3 runs to 16 residues. With V trimmed by 2 bases and J by 3 bases, 3 bases remained unmatched. The germline CDR1 and CDR2 sequences are PRHDT and FYEKMQ (reference sequence). The CDR3 nucleotides are TGTGCCAGCAGCTTACTAGCGGGGGACCACACCGGGGAGCTGTTTTTT. Its translation: CASSLLAGDHTGELFF. The whole variable domain, remainder taken from reference TRBV13 and TRBJ2-2, is AAGVIQSPRHLIKEKRETATLKCYPIPRHDTVYWYQQGPGQDPQFLISFYEKMQSDKGSIPDRFSAQQFSDYHSELNMSSLELGDSALYFCASSLLAGDHTGELFFGEGSRLTVL.

The chain is built from TRBV6-6 and TRBJ2-7; no clear D. Trimming took off 5 bases at V and 3 bases at J, with 14 bases between the two ends. Germline V gene lookup returns CDR1 MNHNY and CDR2 SVGAGI (reference sequence). The CDR3 loop spans 14 amino acids. CDR3 DNA: TGTGCCAGCAGTCTCTCCCCGCGGATCTACGAGCAGTACTTC. Protein product: CASSLSPRIYEQYF.